This T cell receptor beta chain originates from a study of blood T cell repertoires in COVID-19. In the study overall: COVID-19 samples collected from the United States, Italy and Spain covered acute and convalescent phases.

Generated by immunoSEQ multiplex PCR, the TCRdb table keeps only in-frame clones and is missing some. This table holds fewer than 85,000 clones, around 67% found once. The source is a human donor with acute or convalescent COVID-19. The donor label of this sample is uncertain. Source material: peripheral blood.

The CDR3 here is CASSPSGGSTDTQYF. DNA of the CDR3: TGCGCCAGCAGCCCGAGCGGGGGTAGCACAGATACGCAGTATTTT. The V call is TRBV4-3, the J call TRBJ2-3, with 8 bases fitting TRBD2. V gave up 4 bases and J gave up 0 bases; unmatched junction bases: 3. CDR1 and CDR2 (germline): LGHNA, YSLEER. This CDR3 is 15 amino acids long.